This note documents a single TCR beta chain sequence. Its matching antigen is unknown. The authors made the TRB cDNA libraries by 5' RACE using UMI labels. No DNA is given; TCRdb re-called the 5' RACE reads and lists each CDR3 protein once. The data show some 67,000 distinct CDR3 sequences, and the top ten clones hold approximately 1.5%. This entry belongs to a study of CXCR3-negative and CXCR3-positive naive CD8 T cells. Germline lookup yields CDR1 MNHEY and CDR2 SMNVEV (reference sequence). The CDR3 length is 15 residues. Study-wide results and limits: Whereas both naive subsets had comparably high diversity, memory CD8+ cells had much lower diversity.

The sample was naive CXCR3- CD8+ T cells from blood. Subset reported: CD45RO-CCR7+CD27+CD95- naive CD8+ T cells lacking CXCR3 (TNR3-). The clonotype comes from a human donor in good health. Some clones in this sample may be carry-over from other donors' samples. The V gene is TRBV27, the J gene TRBJ2-1; TCRdb names TRBD2, which stays unverified in the absence of DNA. The CDR3 is CASSSLPLYFNEQFF.